These 15 T cell receptor beta chains share one sample of origin, sequenced in a study of T cell repertoires in cytomegalovirus infection (dated by TCRdb to the late 2010s). Reading the label with the study, this specimen's treatment or condition is: in vitro stimulation with specific CMV peptide epitopes to enrich CMV-specific T cells. The reads were generated on an Illumina HiSeq 1500. TCRdb trimmed the raw reads at Q25, called clones with MiXCR and kept productive beta chains. Every distinct CDR3 protein forms one entry, paired with its most common genes and DNA. This sample is represented by approximately 600,000 distinct CDR3 sequences; approximately 40% of them were singletons. The ten largest clonotypes hold 48% of the sample. For these TCRs, the target antigens are not known. The sequencing here drew on cultured PBMCs, taken from culture after CMV antigen stimulation. The receptors were gathered from a human donor in good health (CMV status not recorded). Some clones in this sample may be carry-over from other donors' samples.

This clonotype was found a few times. The chain uses TRBV12-3 or TRBV12-4 and TRBJ2-4; D is uncertain. Trimming took off 5 bases at V and 0 bases at J, with 14 bases between the two ends. This CDR3 contains 16 residues. CDR3 loop: CASSPIVSLAKNIQYF. CDR3 bases: TGTGCCAGCAGTCCCATAGTCAGCCTAGCCAAAAACATTCAGTACTTC.

The genes are TRBV19 and TRBJ2-5; 10 nucleotides match TRBD2. The CDR3 totals 15 residues. CDR1 is LNHDA and CDR2 is SQIVND in the germline V gene (reference sequence). V gave up 6 bases and J gave up 5 bases; unmatched junction bases: 9. The CDR3 sequence is CASRGLAGVMETQYF. The CDR3 DNA is TGTGCCAGTAGAGGCCTAGCGGGAGTTATGGAGACCCAGTACTTC.

J is TRBJ2-5 and V is TRBV6-5, with 7 bases matching TRBD2. The J segment lost 5 bases and the V segment lost 6 bases, leaving 9 bases of the junction unmatched. The germline gives CDR1 MNHEY, CDR2 SVGAGI. The CDR3 extends over 14 amino acids. The CDR3 here is CASSSAGRPETQYF. In nucleotides, the CDR3 is TGTGCCAGCAGCTCAGCGGGGCGGCCGGAGACCCAGTACTTC.

V usage is TRBV2 and J usage is TRBJ2-7; 7 nucleotides match TRBD1. J gave up 2 bases and V 11 bases, and 9 bases lay outside the gene matches. From germline, CDR1 is SNHLY and CDR2 FYNNEI. The CDR3 spans 13 residues. This CDR3 is CAVTGDSPYEQYF. Written as DNA, the CDR3 is TGTGCCGTCACCGGGGACAGCCCCTACGAGCAGTACTTC.

This chain uses TRBV7-2 with TRBJ2-7, with 7 bases matching TRBD1. The CDR3 has 15 amino acids. Germline V lookup: CDR1 SGHTA, CDR2 FQGNSA. V dropped 1 base and J dropped 1; count of bases not matched to a gene: 4. CDR3 nucleotide sequence: TGTGCCAGCAGCTTAGTTGAGACAGGGTCCTACGAGCAGTACTTC. It translates to CASSLVETGSYEQYF.

The chain is built from TRBV5-4 and TRBJ2-3; D might be TRBD2 (5 bases). There are 15 residues in the CDR3. From germline, CDR1 is SGHNT and CDR2 YYREEE (reference sequence). Trimming removed 0 bases from V and 1 base from J, with 9 bases in between. CDR3 sequence reads: CASSLADSGTDTQYF. In DNA, the CDR3 is TGTGCCAGCAGCTTGGCTGATAGCGGCACAGATACGCAGTATTTT.

The gene calls are TRBV6-2 or TRBV6-3 and TRBJ2-6; TRBD1 matches 10 bases. Germline CDR1 reads MNHEY; CDR2 reads SVGEGT. V lost 5 bases and J lost 0; bases outside the gene matches: 7. CDR3 length: 18 residues. CDR3 DNA: TGTGCCAGCAGTCCCACGAGGACAGGGGGCTCTGGGGCCAACGTCCTGACTTTC. Protein: CASSPTRTGGSGANVLTF.

V gene TRBV20-1 combines with J gene TRBJ2-2; 13 nucleotides align to TRBD2. J was trimmed by 0 bases and V by 4 bases; bases with no gene match: 5. CDR1 and CDR2 (germline): DFQATT, SNEGSKA (reference sequence). CDR3 length: 17 amino acids. CDR3: CSATTGLAGPNTGELFF. The CDR3 region has the DNA TGCAGTGCTACCACGGGACTAGCGGGGCCGAACACCGGGGAGCTGTTTTTT.

The rearrangement links TRBV6-8 to TRBJ1-4; 9 nucleotides agree with TRBD1. The germline V gene encodes CDR1 MNHGY and CDR2 SAAAGT. The CDR3 runs 17 residues. V was clipped by 0 bases and J by 8 bases; unmatched bases: 10. This CDR3 is CASSYSSRGQGGEKLFF. The CDR3 bases are TGTGCCAGCAGTTACTCGTCGAGGGGACAGGGTGGGGAAAAACTGTTTTTT.

This chain uses TRBV6-2 or TRBV6-3 with TRBJ2-5; TRBD2 might be the D (6 bases). The V gene lost 0 bases and the J gene lost 1 base, with 18 bases spanning the gap. This CDR3 comprises 18 residues. Looked up from germline, CDR1 is MNHEY and CDR2 is SVGEGT. CDR3: CASSYSAEGITSQETQYF. The CDR3 DNA follows: TGTGCCAGCAGTTACTCGGCGGAGGGGATTACTAGCCAAGAGACCCAGTACTTC.

The genes are TRBV11-2 and TRBJ1-2; D possibly corresponds to TRBD1 (5 bases). The germline V gene encodes CDR1 SGHAT and CDR2 FQNNGV. The CDR3 extends over 14 amino acids. Trimming shortened V by 5 bases and J by 5 bases, and 15 bases separated the two germline ends. The CDR3 sequence: CASSTPGTAYGYTF. CDR3 bases: TGTGCCAGCAGCACACCCGGGACGGCTTATGGCTACACCTTC.

This chain connects TRBV2 to TRBJ2-1; D unclear. The CDR3 sequence is 14 residues long. V was clipped by 3 bases and J by 0 bases, with 6 bases between them. Germline values: CDR1 SNHLY, CDR2 FYNNEI. In nucleotides, the CDR3 is TGTGCCAGCAGTGAGGATTTCTCCTACAATGAGCAGTTCTTC. This gives the protein CASSEDFSYNEQFF.

This clonotype occurred a few times. V and J are TRBV28 and TRBJ1-5; D is unresolved. CDR1 and CDR2 (germline): MDHEN, SYDVKM. Trimming took 5 bases from V and 0 from J, leaving 14 bases between them. The CDR3 loop spans 16 amino acids. CDR3 DNA: TGTGCCAGCAGTCAGGCAGGAGTTCCTAGCAATCAGCCCCAGCATTTT. Its protein product is CASSQAGVPSNQPQHF.

This clonotype was counted between two and nine times. The chain recombines TRBV12-3 or TRBV12-4 with TRBJ2-7; D may be TRBD2 (6 bases). Trimming took off 6 bases at V and 4 bases at J, with 10 bases between the two ends. This CDR3 is built from 12 residues. Here the CDR3 reads CASSRLVYEQYF. The CDR3 region has the DNA TGTGCCAGCAGCCGACTAGTATACGAGCAGTACTTC.

This clonotype occurred a few times. The CDR3 is CASSFSGPRPYEQYF. In DNA, the CDR3 is TGTGCCAGCAGCTTTTCGGGGCCCAGACCTTACGAGCAGTACTTC. The V gene is TRBV12-3 or TRBV12-4, the J gene TRBJ2-7; D is perhaps TRBD1 or TRBD2 (5 bases each). This CDR3 contains 15 residues. Trimming cost V 6 bases and J 4 bases, with 19 bases left between them.